Reported below is one TCR beta chain. The data were taken from a study of shared clonotypes between healthy human individuals. Naive CD8 cells were CD45RO-negative, positively selected for CCR7, excluding terminally differentiated effector memory CD45RA+ cells. The assay used deep level. Clones were sequenced by immunoSEQ multiplex PCR, and TCRdb holds only the in-frame ones, with some missing. The sample lists more than 2 million clones, about 95% occurring once. Germline V gene sequence: CDR1 SGHTA, CDR2 FQGNSA. With 10 bases removed from V and 8 bases from J, the gap between germline ends came to 11 bases. The CDR3 runs to 11 residues.

This receptor was obtained from a young man in good health. Sequenced sample: naive CD8+ T cells sorted from blood. The genes are TRBV7-2 and TRBJ1-4, with D possibly matching TRBD1 (5 bases). The chain's CDR3 is CAIHRGEKLFF. The DNA of the CDR3 is TGTGCCATCCATAGGGGAGAAAAACTGTTTTTT.